This note documents a single T cell receptor beta chain sequence. CDR3 size: 15 residues. Trimming removed 3 bases at V and 2 bases at J, with 13 bases between. Germline V gives CDR1 MNHEY, CDR2 SMNVEV (reference sequence). The source of the sample is a study of OX40 agonist ivuxolimab in advanced cancers. Clones were sequenced by immunoSEQ multiplex PCR, and TCRdb holds only the in-frame ones, with some missing. The sample carries about 76,000 clones, over 75% recorded once. This clonotype was obtained from an adult with an advanced solid tumor such as melanoma, head and neck, liver or kidney cancer. The source material was CD4+ or CD8+ T cells sorted from blood, sampled in a trial of the OX40 agonist ivuxolimab. The V call is TRBV27, the J call TRBJ1-2; D is ambiguous. The CDR3 DNA reads TGTGCCAGCAGTTTTCAGAGGGCTTCCAACTATGGCTACACCTTC. Residues: CASSFQRASNYGYTF.